These T cell receptor beta chains were read from a single sample in a study of T cell clonotyping in hematopoietic cell transplantation. Produced via immunoSEQ multiplex PCR; TCRdb's table is partial and in-frame only. The sample has 25,000 or so clones; 60% to 80% are singletons. The material was peripheral blood mononuclear cells, obtained before stem cell transplant. These receptors all stem from a man aged 45-60 years with myelodysplastic syndrome. Some clones in this sample may be carry-over from other donors' samples. The CDR3 runs from the conserved cysteine through the conserved F or W. The D gene is left open where the match is weak. Rows may omit the clone size; those that give it use once, few, many or a size class.

j_gene	abundance	d_gene	v_gene	CDR3nt	CDR3aa
TRBJ2-7	once	-	TRBV30	TGTGCCAGCAGCGGGGGGCTAGGACAGGGTCACGAGCAGTACTTC	CASSGGLGQGHEQYF
TRBJ2-7	-	TRBD2	TRBV28	TGTGCCACTTCACCACTGACTAGCGGGGTTTACTACGAGCAGTACTTC	CATSPLTSGVYYEQYF
TRBJ2-2	-	-	TRBV6-7	TGTGCCAGCAGTTACGAGACTAGTGGTGCGGACACCGGGGAGCTGTTTTTT	CASSYETSGADTGELFF
TRBJ2-7	-	-	TRBV7-6	TGCGCCAGCAGCTTTGGGGAACCGGGACGGAACACCGAGCAGTACTTC	CASSFGEPGRNTEQYF
TRBJ1-4	few	-	TRBV19	TGTGCCAGTAGCCTGGACGGGCCTGCAACTAATGAAAAACTGTTTTTT	CASSLDGPATNEKLFF
TRBJ2-7	-	-	TRBV12-5	TGTGCTAGTGCCTTGGGGCTATCTCGCGAGCAGTACTTC	CASALGLSREQYF
TRBJ2-1	-	-	TRBV28	TGTGCCAGCAGACTATTAGCGCGACCGGAGGGGCAGTTCTTC	CASRLLARPEGQFF
TRBJ2-3	-	-	TRBV29-1	TGCAGCGTTGACCTCCCAGGCACAGATACGCAGTATTTT	CSVDLPGTDTQYF
TRBJ2-7	few	-	TRBV7-2	TGTGCCAGCAGCTTAGCCGCACAAGGCCACGAGCAGTACTTC	CASSLAAQGHEQYF
TRBJ2-5	-	-	TRBV11-2	TGTGCCAGCAGCTTGGACAGTATACAAGAGACCCAGTACTTC	CASSLDSIQETQYF
TRBJ2-2	-	-	TRBV5-1	TGCGCCAGCAGCTTGTGGACGCACTTCAGACGATCAGGGGAGCTGTTTTTT	CASSLWTHFRRSGELFF
TRBJ1-6	once	TRBD1	TRBV25-1	TGTGCCAGCAGTCCCGACAGGGGGGATAATTCACCCCTCCACTTT	CASSPDRGDNSPLHF
TRBJ1-2	-	-	TRBV30	TGTGCCTGGAGTGTATCCGGCATCTATGGCTACACCTTC	CAWSVSGIYGYTF
TRBJ2-5	-	-	TRBV25-1	TGTGCCAGCAGTGAATGGGAGCTTCAATTTCTGGAGACCCAGTACTTC	CASSEWELQFLETQYF
TRBJ2-5	-	-	TRBV9	TGTGCCAGCAGCGTAGTGGGTGGAGAGACCCAGTACTTC	CASSVVGGETQYF
TRBJ1-1	few	TRBD1	TRBV19	TGTGCCAGTAGTCCGAGACAGGGCGCTGAAGCTTTCTTT	CASSPRQGAEAFF
TRBJ1-5	-	-	TRBV19	TGTGCCAGTAGCCTTTGGGCGGGCCAGGGTAGCAATCAGCCCCAGCATTTT	CASSLWAGQGSNQPQHF
TRBJ1-5	once	-	TRBV2	TGTGCCAGCAGTGCGACAGATAGCAATCAGCCCCAGCATTTT	CASSATDSNQPQHF
TRBJ2-3	-	-	TRBV7-8	TGTGCCAGCAGCTCATTACTAGTGAGGGGCACAGATACGCAGTATTTT	CASSSLLVRGTDTQYF
TRBJ2-5	-	-	TRBV7-6	TGTGCCAGCAGCTTCTGGGGCCAAGAGACCCAGTACTTC	CASSFWGQETQYF
TRBJ1-2	-	-	TRBV6-5	TGTGCCAGCAGTTCCCAACCGGGGGCTAACTATGGCTACACCTTC	CASSSQPGANYGYTF
TRBJ2-2	-	TRBD2	TRBV11-2	TGTGCCAGCAGCGCCCAACTAGCGGCCGGGGAGCTGTTTTTT	CASSAQLAAGELFF
TRBJ2-2	-	-	TRBV19	TGTGCCAGTAGTATACGCAGGACAGACACCGGGGAGCTGTTTTTT	CASSIRRTDTGELFF
TRBJ1-1	-	-	TRBV9	TGTGCCAGCAGCCCACCGGGCCAGGGGAACACTGAAGCTTTCTTT	CASSPPGQGNTEAFF
TRBJ2-7	-	-	TRBV28	TGTGCCAGCAGCTTACGCCACAGGCCCCCCTACGAGCAGTACTTC	CASSLRHRPPYEQYF
TRBJ2-2	once	TRBD1	TRBV25-1	TGTGCCAGCAGTGAACGGAAAGGGGGCAGAGGGGAGCTGTTTTTT	CASSERKGGRGELFF
TRBJ1-1	-	-	TRBV6-1	TGTGCCAGCAGTTTAAGGAACACTGAAGCTTTCTTT	CASSLRNTEAFF
TRBJ1-4	few	-	TRBV28	TGTGCCAGCAATGGTATAGGGGAAAAACTGTTTTTT	CASNGIGEKLFF